The 22 T cell receptor beta chains given below trace back to one sample, sequenced in a study of shared clonotypes between healthy human individuals. Sequenced by immunoSEQ multiplex PCR; TCRdb stores in-frame clones only, minus some. The table includes over a million clones, 95% to 99% detected once. Sequenced: naive CD4+ T cells sorted from blood. Noted subset: CD45RA+ positively selected. These receptors were collected from a man between 25 and 39 years old in good health.

This chain connects TRBV9 to TRBJ2-6, with TRBD1 identical over 7 bases. This CDR3 spans 16 amino acids. Germline CDR1 is SGDLS and CDR2 is YYNGEE. V shed 0 bases and J 10 bases; nucleotides not matched to a gene: 10. The CDR3 sequence: CASSVAKDRSSNVLTF. The CDR3 nucleotides read TGTGCCAGCAGCGTAGCCAAGGACAGGTCCTCGAACGTCCTGACTTTC.

The chain carries TRBV5-1 and TRBJ2-5; D gene ambiguous. This CDR3 is built from 13 residues. The V gene lost 4 bases and the J gene lost 2 bases, with 9 bases spanning the gap. The germline CDR1 and CDR2 sequences are SGHRS and YFSETQ. The CDR3 DNA reads as TGCGCCAGCAGCGGGATGGGGCAAGAGACCCAGTACTTC. It codes for CASSGMGQETQYF.

The CDR3 loop reads CASSSTRNNEKLFF. The CDR3 nucleotides are TGTGCCAGCAGCTCGACACGGAATAATGAAAAACTGTTTTTT. This chain joins TRBV7-9 and TRBJ1-4; D is undetermined. Trimming cost V 4 bases and J 4 bases, with 10 bases left between them. This CDR3 has 14 residues. Germline V lookup: CDR1 SEHNR, CDR2 FQNEAQ (reference sequence).

The chain has TRBV10-2 and TRBJ2-1; D perhaps matches TRBD2 (6 bases). The CDR3 is 13 amino acids. V lost 10 bases and J 10 bases, leaving 20 bases between the germline ends. The germline CDR1 and CDR2 sequences are WSHSY and SAAADI. In DNA form, the CDR3 reads TGCGCCACGGGGGTCAGCGTTCCCCAGGAGCAGTTCTTC. Residues: CATGVSVPQEQFF.

V gene TRBV30 combines with J gene TRBJ2-2, with TRBD2 matching over 11 bases. CDR1 and CDR2 (germline): GTSNPN, SVGIG (reference sequence). V was clipped by 2 bases and J by 4 bases; unmatched bases: 6. The CDR3 consists of 16 residues. CDR3 coding DNA: TGTGCCTGGAGTAAAACTAGCGGGAGCGGCACCGGGGAGCTGTTTTTT. This encodes CAWSKTSGSGTGELFF.

This clone occurred once. The chain combines TRBV6-5 with TRBJ2-1; D is unclear. The CDR3 spans 14 residues. Germline V gene data show CDR1 as MNHEY and CDR2 as SVGAGI. Between the trimmed V and J ends, which lost 6 bases and 4 bases, there was a span of 13 bases. The CDR3 protein is CASRERGRYNEQFF. The CDR3 DNA follows: TGTGCCAGCAGAGAAAGAGGACGGTACAATGAGCAGTTCTTC.

On this clone itself: This specimen includes other DNA sequences encoding the same CDR3. The chain employs TRBV18 and TRBJ1-5, with D maybe TRBD1 (5 bases). There are 14 residues in the CDR3. Per germline, CDR1 KGHSH and CDR2 LQKENI. V was cut by 3 bases and J by 0 bases, with 6 bases left in between. CDR3 nucleotide sequence: TGTGCCAGCTCACCCGACAGTAGCAATCAGCCCCAGCATTTT. This translates into CASSPDSSNQPQHF.

V is TRBV5-4 and J is TRBJ2-2; the D gene is possibly TRBD2 (6 bases). CDR1 and CDR2 from the germline V gene are SGHNT and YYREEE (reference sequence). This CDR3 comprises 16 residues. The V and J ends lost 4 bases and 4 bases respectively, with 17 bases between them. CDR3 nucleotides: TGTGCCAGCAGCCCCCCTGCGGGAAAAGGCACCGGGGAGCTGTTTTTT. Its protein is CASSPPAGKGTGELFF.

The chain employs TRBV6-6 and TRBJ2-7; D assignment may be TRBD1 or TRBD2 (5 bases each). The CDR3 totals 16 residues. The germline CDR1 and CDR2 sequences are MNHNY and SVGAGI (reference sequence). V lost 7 bases to trimming and J lost 2 bases, with 21 bases between them. CDR3 DNA: TGTGCCAGCAACAAAGCGAGGGGAAACGCCCCCTACGAGCAGTACTTC. It specifies CASNKARGNAPYEQYF.

The chain recombines TRBV2 with TRBJ2-4, with 12 bases fitting TRBD2. CDR1 and CDR2 (germline): SNHLY, FYNNEI. J was trimmed by 6 bases and V by 6 bases; bases with no gene match: 9. The CDR3 is made up of 16 amino acids. CDR3 sequence (DNA): TGTGCCAGCAGAGAGACTAGCGGGAGATGGGTAAACATTCAGTACTTC. It is translated as CASRETSGRWVNIQYF. Together with reference TRBV2 and TRBJ2-4, the CDR3 gives the full variable domain: EPEVTQTPSHQVTQMGQEVILRCVPISNHLYFYWYRQILGQKVEFLVSFYNNEISEKSEIFDDQFSVERPDGSNFTLKIRSTKLEDSAMYFCASRETSGRWVNIQYFGAGTRLSVL.

V and J are TRBV7-8 and TRBJ1-1, with D possibly TRBD1 on 6 matching bases. V lost 4 bases and J 0 bases, leaving 18 bases between the germline ends. The CDR3 has 17 residues. Germline V lookup: CDR1 SGHVS, CDR2 FQNEAQ. The CDR3 DNA is TGTGCCAGCAGCTACCGGACAGCGATCCCCATGAACACTGAAGCTTTCTTT. Translated: CASSYRTAIPMNTEAFF.

This sequence joins TRBV5-4 and TRBJ2-6, with TRBD1 identical over 7 bases. Trimming took 4 bases from V and 0 from J; bases not matched to a gene: 16. This CDR3 is built from 20 residues. CDR1 is SGHNT, CDR2 YYREEE, per germline (reference sequence). The CDR3 DNA is TGTGCCAGCAGCCCCGGGTTCCGACAGGGTGGACCCTCTGGGGCCAACGTCCTGACTTTC. It translates to CASSPGFRQGGPSGANVLTF.

This rearrangement joins TRBV6-1 to TRBJ2-7; tentatively, D is TRBD2 (6 bases). Between the trimmed V and J ends, which lost 5 bases and 0 bases, there was a span of 11 bases. Germline CDR1 is MNHNS and CDR2 is SASEGT. The CDR3 has 14 amino acids. CDR3 protein: CASSLSGSSYEQYF. The CDR3, as DNA: TGTGCCAGCAGTCTTAGCGGAAGCTCCTACGAGCAGTACTTC.

Notes on this clone: Other DNA sequences from this sample encode an identical CDR3 as well. The chain combines TRBV9 with TRBJ2-1; 10 bases line up with TRBD2. The J segment lost 4 bases and the V segment lost 2 bases, leaving 3 bases of the junction unmatched. The CDR3 has 15 amino acids. The germline V gene has CDR1 SGDLS and CDR2 YYNGEE. The chain's CDR3 is CASSVGLAVYNEQFF. For the CDR3, the DNA is TGTGCCAGCAGCGTCGGACTAGCGGTTTACAATGAGCAGTTCTTC.

The chain has TRBV4-1 and TRBJ2-3, with TRBD2 matching over 12 bases. There are 20 residues in the CDR3. J gave up 0 bases and V 7 bases, and 17 bases lay outside the gene matches. The V gene's germline CDR1 is MGHRA and CDR2 YSYEKL. The CDR3 spells CASKRTKGLAGVTSTDTQYF. DNA for the CDR3: TGCGCCAGCAAAAGAACTAAGGGACTAGCGGGCGTAACTAGCACAGATACGCAGTATTTT.

The CDR3 DNA follows: TGTGCCAGCAGCTTAGAGGTCGTCGCAAATGAGCAGTTCTTC. This translates into CASSLEVVANEQFF. The chain employs TRBV7-2 and TRBJ2-1; D gene unclear. The V and J ends lost 1 base and 7 bases respectively, with 11 bases between them. The CDR3 totals 14 residues. In germline, CDR1 is SGHTA, CDR2 FQGNSA.

This rearrangement joins TRBV5-1 to TRBJ2-7; D is unresolved. Germline assignment: CDR1 SGHRS and CDR2 YFSETQ. The CDR3 runs 15 residues. V was pared by 4 bases and J by 0 bases, with 14 bases between. CDR3 nucleotide sequence: TGCGCCAGCAGCCCCAGTGGCGAAAGCTCCTACGAGCAGTACTTC. The encoded protein is CASSPSGESSYEQYF.

J is TRBJ2-3 and V is TRBV27; 13 bases map to TRBD2. Germline CDR1 MNHEY, CDR2 SMNVEV (reference sequence). V shed 6 bases, J shed 6 bases, and the junction held 3 bases outside the gene matches. The CDR3 runs 14 residues. The CDR3 loop reads CASRGLAGHDTQYF. CDR3 nucleotide sequence: TGTGCCAGCAGGGGACTAGCGGGACACGATACGCAGTATTTT.

The chain is built from TRBV18 and TRBJ2-1; D ambiguous. The CDR3 runs 15 residues. Trimming took 0 bases from V and 5 from J, leaving 11 bases between them. CDR1 and CDR2 (germline): KGHSH, LQKENI. Here the CDR3 reads CASSPPGLSDNEQFF. In nucleotides, the CDR3 is TGTGCCAGCTCACCACCTGGGTTATCCGACAATGAGCAGTTCTTC. Filled out from reference TRBV18 and TRBJ2-1, the complete variable domain reads NAGVMQNPRHLVRRRGQEARLRCSPMKGHSHVYWYRQLPEEGLKFMVYLQKENIIDESGMPKERFSAEFPKEGPSILRIQQVVRGDSAAYFCASSPPGLSDNEQFFGPGTRLTVL.

The chain combines TRBV5-1 with TRBJ1-2; D is perhaps TRBD1 (6 bases). The CDR3 sequence is 14 residues long. Trimming cost V 0 bases and J 5 bases, with 11 bases left between them. CDR1 and CDR2 (germline): SGHRS, YFSETQ. The CDR3 bases are TGCGCCAGCAGCTTGGAGGCAGGGGTTTATGGCTACACCTTC. Its translation: CASSLEAGVYGYTF. The entire variable domain, with the rest obtained from reference TRBV5-1 and TRBJ1-2, is as follows: KAGVTQTPRYLIKTRGQQVTLSCSPISGHRSVSWYQQTPGQGLQFLFEYFSETQRNKGNFPGRFSGRQFSNSRSEMNVSTLELGDSALYLCASSLEAGVYGYTFGSGTRLTVV.

This CDR3 is CASSRLSGRRDTEAFF. The DNA of the CDR3 is TGTGCCAGCAGCCGTCTCTCCGGCAGACGAGACACTGAAGCTTTCTTT. The chain recombines TRBV7-8 with TRBJ1-1; D remains unclear. Germline-derived CDR1 and CDR2 are SGHVS and FQNEAQ. V gave up 5 bases and J gave up 3 bases, with 19 bases separating them. This CDR3 spans 16 amino acids.

The chain is built from TRBV27 and TRBJ1-5; D not certain. Germline V gene sequence: CDR1 MNHEY, CDR2 SMNVEV (reference sequence). Between the trimmed V and J ends, which lost 4 bases and 2 bases, there was a span of 9 bases. CDR3 length: 14 amino acids. As DNA, the CDR3 is TGTGCCAGCAGTTCCCACGGACGCAATCAGCCCCAGCATTTT. It specifies CASSSHGRNQPQHF.